What follows describes a single T cell receptor beta chain. This sample was taken from a study of shared clonotypes between healthy human individuals. Per germline, CDR1 MNHEY and CDR2 SVGAGI. V gave up 4 bases and J gave up 3 bases; unmatched junction bases: 3. The CDR3 is made up of 13 amino acids. TCRdb's copy holds only in-frame clones and misses some; the assay was immunoSEQ multiplex PCR. Of 110,000 or so clones detected, approximately 70% appear once; the ten largest clones hold roughly a quarter. This clonotype was sampled from a woman aged 25 to 39 in good health. The sequenced sample consisted of memory CD8+ T cells sorted from blood. Subset reported: CD45RO+ cells pooled with CCR7-negative TemRA cells. This chain links TRBV6-5 with TRBJ2-7; TRBD2 matches at 7 bases. The CDR3 loop reads CASSLTSRYEQYF. CDR3 sequence (DNA): TGTGCCAGCAGTTTGACTAGCCGCTACGAGCAGTACTTC.